Presented here are 32 T cell receptor beta chains from one specimen sequenced in a study of CD8 T cells in ankylosing spondylitis. TCRdb independently ran MiXCR on the 5' RACE reads; one entry per CDR3 protein. The sample carries 450,000 or so distinct CDR3 sequences, around 26% recorded once. Overall study findings and caveats: Among TCR beta sequences, a motif of about 8 highly homologous variants appeared characteristic of ankylosing spondylitis blood.

Their antigen targets remain unknown. Specimen: blood, either unsorted or a sorted T cell fraction (not recorded which). The receptors were gathered from a male donor with ankylosing spondylitis.

This chain connects TRBV6-2 or TRBV6-3 to TRBJ2-1; 9 nucleotides agree with TRBD2. Trimming cost V 4 bases and J 3 bases; bases outside gene matches: 7. The CDR3 loop spans 16 amino acids. Per germline, CDR1 MNHEY and CDR2 SVGEGT. The chain's CDR3 is CASSLGLASLYNEQFF. In DNA form, the CDR3 reads TGTGCCAGCAGTTTGGGACTAGCTAGTCTCTACAATGAGCAGTTCTTC.

This clonotype was recorded a few times. This sequence joins TRBV6-1 and TRBJ2-3; 8 bases fit TRBD1. Looked up from germline, CDR1 is MNHNS and CDR2 is SASEGT. CDR3 length: 15 amino acids. The junction had 2 bases not matched to a gene; V was cut back by 3 bases and J by 0 bases. The CDR3 DNA follows: TGTGCCAGCAGTGACAGGGGGCACAGCACAGATACGCAGTATTTT. Translating it yields CASSDRGHSTDTQYF.

The chain combines TRBV7-2 with TRBJ2-2; TRBD1 matches at 7 bases. The junction had 5 bases not matched to a gene; V was cut back by 1 base and J by 6 bases. In germline, CDR1 is SGHTA, CDR2 FQGNSA. The CDR3 spans 15 residues. Here the CDR3 DNA reads TGTGCCAGCAGCTTAGACAGGGGTGGGGCCGGGGAGCTGTTTTTT. It specifies CASSLDRGGAGELFF. The variable domain in full, completed from reference TRBV7-2 and TRBJ2-2, reads GAGVSQSPSNKVTEKGKDVELRCDPISGHTALYWYRQSLGQGLEFLIYFQGNSAPDKSGLPSDRFSAERTGGSVSTLTIQRTQQEDSAVYLCASSLDRGGAGELFFGEGSRLTVL.

This clonotype has only a few counts. This rearrangement joins TRBV6-1 to TRBJ1-5; D might be TRBD1 (6 bases). The germline V and J ends were trimmed by 2 bases and 7 bases, with 12 bases remaining between them. The V gene's germline CDR1 is MNHNS and CDR2 SASEGT. There are 14 residues in the CDR3. As DNA, the CDR3 is TGTGCCAGCAGTGAAAAGGGGGTTCGGCAGCCCCAGCATTTT. This codes for CASSEKGVRQPQHF.

The rearrangement joins TRBV10-3 to TRBJ2-1, with D perhaps assigned TRBD1 or TRBD2 (6 bases each). Trimming removed 7 bases at V and 9 bases at J, with 16 bases between. The CDR3 is 13 amino acids. CDR1 and CDR2 (germline): ENHRY, SYGVKD. The chain's CDR3 is CAINPGASSEQFF. CDR3 in DNA: TGTGCCATCAACCCGGGGGCTAGTAGTGAGCAGTTCTTC.

This chain joins TRBV25-1 and TRBJ2-5; D gene ambiguous. Trimming pared 3 bases from V and 4 bases from J, leaving 15 bases between. The germline gives CDR1 MGHDK, CDR2 SYGVNS. The CDR3 has 15 amino acids. The CDR3 nucleotides are TGTGCCAGCAGTGAGGCGAATCGGATTCCAGAGACCCAGTACTTC. It translates to CASSEANRIPETQYF.

The chain employs TRBV3-1 and TRBJ1-1; 7 nucleotides line up with TRBD1. Germline-derived CDR1 and CDR2 are LGHDT and YNNKEL (reference sequence). The CDR3 sequence is 15 residues long. Losses at the gene ends were 1 base for V and 1 base for J; bases not matched to a gene: 3. CDR3 loop: CASSQVHRGNTEAFF. CDR3 bases: TGTGCCAGCAGCCAAGTCCACAGGGGGAACACTGAAGCTTTCTTT.

This chain uses TRBV7-9 with TRBJ2-7; D might be TRBD2 (6 bases). The CDR3 runs to 16 residues. Germline loops: CDR1 SEHNR, CDR2 FQNEAQ (reference sequence). The germline V and J ends were trimmed by 5 bases and 2 bases, with 19 bases remaining between them. CDR3 DNA: TGTGCCAGCAGCCCTGGAATAGGCGGGGAAGCCTACGAGCAGTACTTC. As protein: CASSPGIGGEAYEQYF.

V is TRBV20-1 and J is TRBJ1-2, with 8 bases aligning to TRBD1. The CDR3 has 14 residues. After removal of 1 base from V and 6 bases from J, the junction contained 7 bases not matched to a gene. Germline assignment: CDR1 DFQATT and CDR2 SNEGSKA (reference sequence). The CDR3 sequence is CSARADRGTHGYTF. The CDR3, as DNA: TGCAGTGCTAGAGCCGACAGGGGTACCCATGGCTACACCTTC.

The chain employs TRBV24-1 and TRBJ2-1; D perhaps matches TRBD2 (5 bases). Germline CDR1 reads KGHDR; CDR2 reads SFDVKD. V was clipped by 5 bases and J by 12 bases, with 10 bases between them. The CDR3 has 11 residues. This chain's CDR3 is CATSGSAGQFF. DNA for the CDR3: TGTGCCACCAGTGGATCGGCGGGGCAGTTCTTC.

V usage is TRBV7-2 and J usage is TRBJ2-1; D assignment may be TRBD1 or TRBD2 (5 bases each). Germline lookup yields CDR1 SGHTA and CDR2 FQGNSA. V shed 1 base and J shed 8 bases, with 12 bases lying between them. CDR3 size: 14 residues. CDR3 DNA sequence: TGTGCCAGCAGCTTAGTTGGGGCTAGCTATGAGCAGTTCTTC. It translates to CASSLVGASYEQFF.

The rearrangement uses TRBV28 and TRBJ2-7; the match to TRBD1 covers 10 bases. The trim removed 5 bases at V and 2 bases at J, leaving 6 bases unmatched. CDR1 MDHEN and CDR2 SYDVKM come from the germline V gene. The CDR3 is 15 amino acids. The CDR3 is CASSRPGTGAYEQYF. The CDR3 DNA is TGTGCCAGCAGTCGTCCCGGGACAGGGGCCTACGAGCAGTACTTC.

This clonotype has only a few counts. One end of the junction does not line up with germline, which may come from a read error. The rearrangement joins TRBV20-1 to TRBJ2-7; tentative D call: TRBD2 (7 bases). The CDR3 is 13 residues long. CDR1 and CDR2 (germline): DFQATT, SNEGSKA (reference sequence). The CDR3 region is CSARDGGLGEQYF. CDR3 bases: TGCAGTGCCAGAGACGGGGGGCTAGGAGAGCAGTACTTC.

This clonotype has just a few counts. The chain couples TRBV20-1 to TRBJ2-7; 11 bases fit TRBD2. The CDR3 covers 15 residues. V shed 3 bases and J 4 bases; nucleotides not matched to a gene: 8. Germline loops: CDR1 DFQATT, CDR2 SNEGSKA (reference sequence). DNA of the CDR3: TGCAGTGCTAGTCCAGAGCCTAGCGGGAGGTACGAGCAGTACGTC. Translated, it gives CSASPEPSGRYEQYV.

The chain carries TRBV5-1 and TRBJ2-1; no clear D gene. This CDR3 has 15 residues. Per the germline V gene, CDR1 is SGHRS and CDR2 is YFSETQ. V shed 6 bases and J shed 1 base, with 14 bases lying between them. As DNA, the CDR3 is TGCGCCAGCACCTTCGACCAAGGGTCCTACAATGAGCAGTTCTTC. Its protein is CASTFDQGSYNEQFF.

This sequence joins TRBV7-9 and TRBJ1-4; no firm D call. Germline V CDR1 and CDR2: SEHNR, FQNEAQ (reference sequence). Trimming took 3 bases from V and 0 from J, leaving 11 bases between them. This CDR3 is built from 16 residues. The CDR3, as DNA: TGTGCCAGCAGCTTCTATCGGGTGGCAACTAATGAAAAACTGTTTTTT. This sequence encodes CASSFYRVATNEKLFF.

This clonotype was counted a few times. The chain has TRBV15 and TRBJ2-1; D possibly corresponds to TRBD1 (6 bases). The germline CDR1 and CDR2 sequences are LNHNV and YYDKDF (reference sequence). Trimming stripped 0 bases from V and 9 bases from J, with 21 bases between. CDR3 size: 17 residues. Here the CDR3 DNA reads TGTGCCACCAGCAGAGATCGGTGGCAGGGGCTTCGAGGTGAGCAGTTCTTC. The encoded protein is CATSRDRWQGLRGEQFF.

There are many counts of this clonotype. In nucleotides, the CDR3 is TGCGCCATTAGGGCCTCTCAAGAGACCCAGTACTTC. Protein: CAIRASQETQYF. The rearrangement links TRBV10-2 to TRBJ2-5; D ambiguous. Trimming stripped 10 bases from V and 2 bases from J, with 11 bases between. From germline, CDR1 is WSHSY and CDR2 SAAADI. The CDR3 covers 12 residues.

The CDR3 coding sequence is TGTGCCAGCAGCTTAGGGGGGGCTAGACGGACTAGCGGGAGACACAAAGCAGATACGCAGTATTTT. This gives the protein CASSLGGARRTSGRHKADTQYF. J is TRBJ2-3 and V is TRBV11-3, with 13 bases that match TRBD2. Germline V gene data show CDR1 as SGHNT and CDR2 as YENEEA. Trimming removed 1 base from V and 4 bases from J; junction bases left unmatched: 20. This CDR3 is 22 amino acids long.

This clonotype was observed a handful of times. The rearrangement joins TRBV7-2 to TRBJ1-1; D perhaps matches TRBD1 (5 bases). CDR3 length equals 13 residues. The germline CDR1 and CDR2 sequences are SGHTA and FQGNSA. Trimming left V 5 bases short and J 5 bases short, with 12 bases between. The CDR3 nucleotides are TGTGCCAGCAGCGCAACAGGTCAAACTGAAGCTTTCTTT. Encoded protein: CASSATGQTEAFF.

This clonotype appeared a few times. This rearrangement joins TRBV12-3 or TRBV12-4 to TRBJ1-5; a possible D gene is TRBD1 (6 bases). The CDR3 is made up of 13 amino acids. V lost 6 bases and J lost 9, with 15 bases in between. The CDR3 DNA reads as TGTGCCAGCAGCTCCCAGGGGACGGCGCCCCAGCATTTT. Translating it yields CASSSQGTAPQHF.

This clonotype appeared a few times. This rearrangement joins TRBV29-1 to TRBJ2-3, with 9 bases matching TRBD2. The ends lost 8 bases at V and 5 bases at J; junction bases unmatched: 2. There are 11 residues in the CDR3. Per germline, CDR1 SQVTM and CDR2 ANQGSEA. This CDR3 is CSLLAGDTQYF. CDR3 bases: TGCAGCCTACTAGCGGGAGATACGCAGTATTTT.

In this sample, this clonotype turned up a few times. V is TRBV20-1 and J is TRBJ2-1; D not certain. Germline loops: CDR1 DFQATT, CDR2 SNEGSKA (reference sequence). The CDR3 is 14 residues long. Trimming took 8 bases from V and 4 from J, leaving 18 bases between them. CDR3 amino acids: CSTSGGLGYNEQFF. Here the CDR3 DNA reads TGCAGTACATCGGGCGGTCTCGGTTACAATGAGCAGTTCTTC.

The rearrangement links TRBV5-1 to TRBJ2-7; TRBD2 aligns across 14 bases. This CDR3 region has 16 residues. Per germline, CDR1 SGHRS and CDR2 YFSETQ. V gave up 4 bases and J gave up 5 bases; unmatched junction bases: 8. The CDR3 bases are TGCGCCAGCAGCGATGAGGGACTAGCGGGAGTGGACGAGCAGTACTTC. Amino acid sequence: CASSDEGLAGVDEQYF.

This clonotype was seen a handful of times. The CDR3 protein is CASSPRAFSGEQFF. For the CDR3, the DNA is TGTGCCAGCAGCCCCCGGGCCTTTTCCGGTGAGCAGTTCTTC. The rearrangement joins TRBV7-9 to TRBJ2-1; D not certain. Germline assignment: CDR1 SEHNR and CDR2 FQNEAQ (reference sequence). With 5 bases removed from V and 9 bases from J, the gap between germline ends came to 17 bases. CDR3 length equals 14 residues.

The genes are TRBV7-2 and TRBJ2-1; D is undetermined. CDR3 length equals 13 residues. V shed 1 base and J shed 9 bases, with 10 bases lying between them. CDR1 SGHTA and CDR2 FQGNSA come from the germline V gene. CDR3 nucleotides: TGTGCCAGCAGCTTAGGGTCTCGGACTGAGCAGTTCTTC. Its translation: CASSLGSRTEQFF.

The chain is built from TRBV15 and TRBJ1-4; D uncertain. Per germline, CDR1 LNHNV and CDR2 YYDKDF (reference sequence). The CDR3 length is 15 residues. V was shortened by 1 base and J by 6 bases, with 12 bases between the two germline ends. The CDR3 loop is CATSRVSSPDEKLFF. The CDR3 DNA is TGTGCCACCAGCAGAGTATCCAGCCCCGATGAAAAACTGTTTTTT.

The table lists this clonotype with a few counts. The chain uses TRBV18 and TRBJ2-1, with 13 positions matching TRBD2. The CDR3 has 15 residues. Germline trimming cut 8 bases from V and 3 bases from J; bases unmatched to any gene: 4. CDR1 KGHSH and CDR2 LQKENI come from the germline V gene. The chain's CDR3 is CASPRTSGSYNEQFF. The CDR3 DNA is TGTGCCAGCCCACGGACTAGCGGGAGCTACAATGAGCAGTTCTTC.

The chain combines TRBV20-1 with TRBJ2-7, with 13 bases fitting TRBD2. V was clipped by 1 base and J by 6 bases; unmatched bases: 6. The CDR3 contains 15 residues. Germline V CDR1 and CDR2: DFQATT, SNEGSKA (reference sequence). As DNA, the CDR3 is TGCAGTGCTAGAGGTGGACTAGCGGGAGTCGGCGAGCAGTACTTC. As protein: CSARGGLAGVGEQYF.

This clonotype was recorded a few times. The V gene is TRBV7-8, the J gene TRBJ2-7; 7 nucleotides line up with TRBD1. V trimming: 5 bases; J trimming: 6 bases; junction bases outside the gene matches: 7. Per the germline V gene, CDR1 is SGHVS and CDR2 is FQNEAQ. The CDR3 totals 13 residues. Written as DNA, the CDR3 is TGTGCCAGCAGCCCGACAGGGTTGGGCGAGCAGTACTTC. Amino acid sequence: CASSPTGLGEQYF.

V and J are TRBV7-2 and TRBJ2-7; D is possibly TRBD2 (5 bases). The CDR3 runs to 14 residues. Trimming stripped 1 base from V and 4 bases from J, with 11 bases between. CDR1 is SGHTA and CDR2 is FQGNSA in the germline V gene. Written as DNA, the CDR3 is TGTGCCAGCAGCTTAGAGAGGGTGTCGTACGAGCAGTACTTC. It codes for CASSLERVSYEQYF.

The chain has TRBV7-8 and TRBJ2-6; 7 bases are a match to TRBD1. This CDR3 is 19 amino acids long. From germline, CDR1 is SGHVS and CDR2 FQNEAQ. The V and J ends lost 7 bases and 1 base, in that order; junction bases with no gene match: 16. The DNA for the CDR3 is TGTGCCAGCATTCTTATTCCGGGACAGCTAACATCTGGGGCCAACGTCCTGACTTTC. Amino acids: CASILIPGQLTSGANVLTF.